These T cell receptor beta chains were read from a single sample in a study of shared clonotypes between healthy human individuals. The data were produced by immunoSEQ multiplex PCR, yet TCRdb's version contains in-frame clones alone and is incomplete. This sample has 1.5 million to 2.5 million clones, with around 96% found just once. Source material: naive CD8+ T cells sorted from blood. All receptors come from a man between 18 and 35 years old in good health. Both conserved end residues are part of each CDR3. A D gene is named only where the DNA matches it firmly. Some rows mark clone size as missing; the rest say once, few, many or name a class of expanded clone.

clone size	V gene	D gene	J gene	CDR3 protein	CDR3 DNA
-	TRBV7-6	-	TRBJ2-3	CASSFDLIDTQYF	TGTGCCAGCAGCTTCGATCTAATCGATACGCAGTATTTT
-	TRBV7-8	TRBD1	TRBJ2-7	CASSQTGTGISYEQYF	TGTGCCAGCAGCCAAACCGGGACAGGGATTTCCTACGAGCAGTACTTC
-	TRBV9	TRBD1	TRBJ2-1	CASSEGTARGEQFF	TGTGCCAGCAGCGAGGGGACAGCTAGGGGTGAGCAGTTCTTC
-	TRBV7-9	TRBD1	TRBJ2-2	CASSSGTAIYTGELFF	TGTGCCAGCAGCTCGGGGACAGCTATTTACACCGGGGAGCTGTTTTTT
-	TRBV5-6	-	TRBJ2-5	CASSLLLVMGFQETQYF	TGTGCCAGCAGCTTGCTTTTGGTAATGGGTTTCCAAGAGACCCAGTACTTC
-	TRBV10-2	TRBD2	TRBJ2-7	CASSLVAGGAYEQYF	TGCGCCAGCAGTCTAGTAGCGGGGGGCGCCTACGAGCAGTACTTC
-	TRBV7-9	-	TRBJ1-6	CASSLGPVNNSPLHF	TGTGCCAGCAGCTTAGGCCCTGTGAATAATTCACCCCTCCACTTT
-	TRBV23-1	-	TRBJ1-1	CASSQRLNTEAFF	TGCGCCAGCAGTCAGCGGCTGAACACTGAAGCTTTCTTT
-	TRBV14	-	TRBJ2-7	CASSQDYGGFYEQYF	TGTGCCAGCAGCCAAGACTATGGGGGTTTCTACGAGCAGTACTTC
once	TRBV5-4	-	TRBJ2-1	CASSEGGYNEQFF	TGTGCCAGCAGCGAGGGGGGGTACAATGAGCAGTTCTTC
-	TRBV5-6	TRBD2	TRBJ2-1	CASSLPGLAGTNEQFF	TGTGCCAGCAGCCTACCGGGACTAGCGGGCACCAATGAGCAGTTCTTC
few	TRBV9	-	TRBJ2-3	CASSVWESVTDTQYF	TGTGCCAGCAGCGTATGGGAATCGGTTACAGATACGCAGTATTTT
-	TRBV19	-	TRBJ2-2	CASSIAGTSELFF	TGTGCCAGTAGTATAGCGGGAACCTCGGAGCTGTTTTTT
-	TRBV5-4	-	TRBJ2-1	CASSFGTEQFF	TGTGCCAGCAGCTTCGGGACTGAGCAGTTCTTC
-	TRBV6-1	-	TRBJ1-2	CASSEWAGESYGYTF	TGTGCCAGCAGTGAATGGGCAGGGGAGTCCTATGGCTACACCTTC
-	TRBV7-9	TRBD2	TRBJ2-7	CAAGAGGDEQYF	TGTGCCGCCGGAGCGGGGGGAGACGAGCAGTACTTC
-	TRBV4-3	TRBD1	TRBJ1-6	CASSHRLPGDRGYNSPLHF	TGCGCCAGCAGCCATCGTCTTCCCGGCGACAGGGGCTATAATTCACCCCTCCACTTT
-	TRBV19	-	TRBJ2-3	CASTGTDTQYF	TGTGCCAGTACGGGTACCGATACGCAGTATTTT
-	TRBV9	-	TRBJ2-7	CASSIQGNSYEQYF	TGTGCCAGCAGCATACAGGGCAACTCCTACGAGCAGTACTTC
once	TRBV13	-	TRBJ2-7	CASSTRGTFYEQYF	TGTGCCAGCAGCACGCGCGGGACATTCTACGAGCAGTACTTC
once	TRBV28	TRBD1	TRBJ2-7	CASSFQPGQGLTYEQYF	TGTGCCAGCAGTTTCCAACCAGGACAGGGATTGACCTACGAGCAGTACTTC
-	TRBV5-1	TRBD2	TRBJ2-7	CASRGGLAGPYEQYF	TGCGCCAGCAGAGGTGGACTAGCGGGACCCTACGAGCAGTACTTC
once	TRBV7-9	-	TRBJ2-5	CASSLNPPRQGKETQYF	TGTGCCAGCAGCTTAAACCCGCCGAGGCAGGGAAAAGAGACCCAGTACTTC
-	TRBV2	TRBD2	TRBJ2-7	CASSPLLAGDSGDEQYF	TGTGCCAGCAGTCCCCTTCTAGCGGGAGACTCAGGTGACGAGCAGTACTTC
-	TRBV7-9	-	TRBJ1-4	CASRHPTNEKLFF	TGTGCCAGCAGGCATCCAACTAATGAAAAACTGTTTTTT
once	TRBV10-3	-	TRBJ2-7	CAISPGASYEQYF	TGTGCCATCAGCCCGGGGGCCTCCTACGAGCAGTACTTC